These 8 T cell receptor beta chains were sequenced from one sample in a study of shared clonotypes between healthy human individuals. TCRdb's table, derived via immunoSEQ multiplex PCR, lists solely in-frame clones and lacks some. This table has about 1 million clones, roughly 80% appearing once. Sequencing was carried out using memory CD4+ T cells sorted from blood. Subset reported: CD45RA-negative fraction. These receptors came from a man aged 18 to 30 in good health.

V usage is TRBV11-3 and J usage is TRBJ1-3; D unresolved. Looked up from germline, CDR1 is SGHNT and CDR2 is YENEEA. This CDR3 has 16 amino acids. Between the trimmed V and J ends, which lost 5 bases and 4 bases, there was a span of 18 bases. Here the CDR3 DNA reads TGTGCCAGCAGCGCTCCGGTGGGTAGAAGCGGAAACACCATATATTTT. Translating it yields CASSAPVGRSGNTIYF.

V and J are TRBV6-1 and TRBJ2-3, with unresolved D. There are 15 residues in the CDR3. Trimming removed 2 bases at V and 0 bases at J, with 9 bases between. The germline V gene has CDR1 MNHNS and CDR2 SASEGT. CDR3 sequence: CASSENSPSTDTQYF. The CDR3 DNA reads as TGTGCCAGCAGTGAAAACTCCCCCAGCACAGATACGCAGTATTTT.

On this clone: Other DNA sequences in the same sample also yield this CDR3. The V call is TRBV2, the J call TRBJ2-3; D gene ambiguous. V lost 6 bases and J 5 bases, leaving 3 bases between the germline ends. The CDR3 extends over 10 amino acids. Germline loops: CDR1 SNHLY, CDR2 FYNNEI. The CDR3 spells CASSGDTQYF. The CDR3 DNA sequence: TGTGCCAGCAGCGGAGATACGCAGTATTTT.

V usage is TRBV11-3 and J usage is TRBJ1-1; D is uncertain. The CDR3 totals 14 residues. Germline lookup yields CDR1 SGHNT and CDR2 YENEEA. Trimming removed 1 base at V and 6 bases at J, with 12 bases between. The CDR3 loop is CASSLGPIGAEAFF. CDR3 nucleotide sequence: TGTGCCAGCAGCTTAGGTCCCATAGGCGCTGAAGCTTTCTTT. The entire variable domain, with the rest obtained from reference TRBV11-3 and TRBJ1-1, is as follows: EAGVVQSPRYKIIEKKQPVAFWCNPISGHNTLYWYLQNLGQGPELLIRYENEEAVDDSQLPKDRFSAERLKGVDSTLKIQPAELGDSAVYLCASSLGPIGAEAFFGQGTRLTVV.

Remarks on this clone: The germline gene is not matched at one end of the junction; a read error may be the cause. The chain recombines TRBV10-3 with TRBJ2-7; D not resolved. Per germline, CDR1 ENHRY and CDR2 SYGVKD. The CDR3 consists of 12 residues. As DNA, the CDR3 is TGTGCCATAAGTGACGGGTACTACGAGCAGTACTTC. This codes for CAISDGYYEQYF.

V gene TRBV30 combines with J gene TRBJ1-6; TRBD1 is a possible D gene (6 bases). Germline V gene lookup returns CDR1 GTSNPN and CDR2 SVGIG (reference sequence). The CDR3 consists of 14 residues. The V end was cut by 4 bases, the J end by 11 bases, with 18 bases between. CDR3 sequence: CAWTRDMRWAPLHF. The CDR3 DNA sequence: TGTGCCTGGACCCGGGACATGAGATGGGCACCCCTCCACTTT. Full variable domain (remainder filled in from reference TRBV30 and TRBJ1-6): SQTIHQWPATLVQPVGSPLSLECTVEGTSNPNLYWYRQAAGRGLQLLFYSVGIGQISSEVPQNLSASRPQDRQFILSSKKLLLSDSGFYLCAWTRDMRWAPLHFGNGTRLTVT.

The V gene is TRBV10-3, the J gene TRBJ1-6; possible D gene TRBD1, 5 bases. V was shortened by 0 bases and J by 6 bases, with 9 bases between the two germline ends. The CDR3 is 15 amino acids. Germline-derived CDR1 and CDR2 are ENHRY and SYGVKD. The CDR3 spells CAISESGDGNSPLHF. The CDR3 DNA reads TGTGCCATCAGTGAGTCCGGGGACGGTAATTCACCCCTCCACTTT.

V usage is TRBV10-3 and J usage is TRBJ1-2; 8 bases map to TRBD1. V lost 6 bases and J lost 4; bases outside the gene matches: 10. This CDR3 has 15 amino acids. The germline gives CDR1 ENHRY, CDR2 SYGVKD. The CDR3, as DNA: TGTGCCATCAGCGGCGGGACAGGAGGAGGCTATGGCTACACCTTC. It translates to CAISGGTGGGYGYTF.